This T cell receptor beta chain was retrieved from a study of prognosis after radiotherapy for stage I lung cancer. Study-wide context: The approximately 13 male and more than five female patients were aged roughly 53 to 95, median about 70 years.

Study conclusions and caveats: Lower Shannon entropy after stereotactic body radiation therapy was observed in patients who went on to develop distant metastases.

In its sample, this clonotype was seen many times. Its antigen is not known. The germline V gene has CDR1 MNHEY and CDR2 SVGAGI. V lost 0 bases to trimming and J lost 4 bases, with 9 bases between them. The CDR3 has 15 amino acids. The study amplified the TCR beta CDR3 region from genomic DNA. This amplification was carried out by two rounds of multiplex PCR. Primers were specific to each TRBV and TRBJ gene in first-round PCR. TCRdb passed the multiplex PCR reads through MiXCR, listing each CDR3 protein once. The repertoire holds about 19,000 distinct CDR3 sequences, with around 50% as singletons. Source: PBMCs, taken before or after stereotactic body radiation therapy (not recorded which). The chain links TRBV6-5 to TRBJ2-2; D may match TRBD1 or TRBD2 (5 bases each). The TCR was taken from a donor at least 50 years old with non-small cell lung cancer. The CDR3 protein is CASSYSGGGTGELFF. CDR3 sequence (DNA): TGTGCCAGCAGTTACTCAGGTGGGGGCACCGGGGAGCTGTTTTTT.